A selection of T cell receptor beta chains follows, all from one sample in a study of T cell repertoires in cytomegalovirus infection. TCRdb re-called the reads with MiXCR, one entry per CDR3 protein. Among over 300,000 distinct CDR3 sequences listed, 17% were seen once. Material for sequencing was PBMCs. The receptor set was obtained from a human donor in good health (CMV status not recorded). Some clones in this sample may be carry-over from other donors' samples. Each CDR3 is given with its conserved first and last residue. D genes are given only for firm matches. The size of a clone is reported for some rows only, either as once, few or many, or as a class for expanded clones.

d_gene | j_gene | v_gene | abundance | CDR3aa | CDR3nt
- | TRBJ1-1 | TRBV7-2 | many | CASSLAPRMNTEAFF | TGTGCCAGCAGCTTAGCCCCAAGAATGAACACTGAAGCTTTCTTT
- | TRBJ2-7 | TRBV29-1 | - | CSVWVGQGSYEQYF | TGCAGCGTTTGGGTCGGCCAGGGGAGCTACGAGCAGTACTTC
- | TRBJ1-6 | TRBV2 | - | CASSVRQISSYNSPLHF | TGTGCCAGCAGTGTACGGCAGATTAGCTCCTATAATTCACCCCTCCACTTT
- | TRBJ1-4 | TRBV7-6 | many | CASSLNFNEKLFF | TGTGCCAGCAGCTTAAACTTTAATGAAAAACTGTTTTTT
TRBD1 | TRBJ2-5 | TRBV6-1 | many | CASTAGQGPWGTQYF | TGTGCCAGCACCGCCGGACAGGGCCCTTGGGGGACCCAGTACTTC
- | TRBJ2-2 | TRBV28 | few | CASSFPQSNTGELFF | TGTGCCAGCAGTTTTCCACAGTCGAACACCGGGGAGCTGTTTTTT
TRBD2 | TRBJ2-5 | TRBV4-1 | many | CASSQLAGPKETQYF | TGCGCCAGCAGCCAACTAGCGGGGCCCAAAGAGACCCAGTACTTC
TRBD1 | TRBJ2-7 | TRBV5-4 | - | CASSLRAGTGYLEQYF | TGTGCCAGCAGCTTGAGGGCCGGGACAGGGTACCTCGAGCAGTACTTC
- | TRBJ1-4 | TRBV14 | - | CASSQVQGVQEKLFF | TGTGCCAGCAGCCAAGTACAGGGTGTACAGGAAAAACTGTTTTTT
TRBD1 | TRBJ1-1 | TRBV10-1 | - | CASSDRGYTEAFF | TGCGCCAGCAGTGACAGGGGGTATACTGAAGCTTTCTTT
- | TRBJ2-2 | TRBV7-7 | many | CASSYGQGRDTGELFF | TGTGCTAGCAGCTACGGTCAGGGTCGAGACACCGGGGAGCTGTTTTTT
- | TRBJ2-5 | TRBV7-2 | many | CASSLGPETQYF | TGTGCCAGCAGCTTAGGTCCAGAGACCCAGTACTTC
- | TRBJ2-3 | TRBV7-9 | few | CASSSGPGTDTQYF | TGTGCCAGCAGCTCGGGGCCTGGGACAGATACGCAGTATTTT
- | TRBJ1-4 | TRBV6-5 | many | CASSYSIQGVGEKLFF | TGTGCCAGCAGTTACTCGATTCAGGGAGTCGGCGAAAAACTGTTTTTT
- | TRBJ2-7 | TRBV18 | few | CASSPQGTPPYEQYF | TGTGCCAGCTCACCACAGGGGACCCCACCCTACGAGCAGTACTTC